A selection of T cell receptor beta chains follows, all from one sample in a study of cytomegalovirus exposure and HLA in healthy donors. Sequencing was performed with immunoSEQ multiplex PCR; in TCRdb, only in-frame clones are kept and a portion is missing. The data show about 57,000 clones, 75% to 85% seen once. What was sequenced was PBMCs. The receptors were gathered from a young man in good health and CMV-seronegative. The CDR3 runs from the conserved cysteine through the conserved F or W. Each record gives: CDR3 length, V gene, J gene, CDR3 protein.

15	TRBV9	TRBJ2-5	CASSLGLAGGETQYF
16	TRBV4-1	TRBJ2-3	CASSQGTRGIIYTQYF
18	TRBV19	TRBJ2-1	CASKGKVEGTGGFNEQFF
13	TRBV13	TRBJ2-5	CASSLRRQETQYF
15	TRBV6-5	TRBJ2-7	CASSYREGSSYEQCF
13	TRBV13	TRBJ2-2	CASTLGLSGELFF
18	TRBV4-2	TRBJ2-7	CASSDPSLAGGAQDEQYF
15	TRBV6-5	TRBJ2-5	CASKPGQGPQETQYF
16	TRBV7-9	TRBJ2-1	CSSSSPTGEIWNEQFF
13	TRBV5-1	TRBJ2-5	CASSLEDGKTQYF
16	TRBV7-2	TRBJ2-3	CASSPTPGLSTDTQYF
11	TRBV7-2	TRBJ2-5	CASSLGQGQYF
14	TRBV7-2	TRBJ2-7	CASSHSSGSYEQYF
14	TRBV27	TRBJ2-1	CASSDRGPYNEQFF
14	TRBV27	TRBJ2-1	CASSLTSSYNEQFF
11	TRBV29-1	TRBJ1-2	CSVEQVHGYTF